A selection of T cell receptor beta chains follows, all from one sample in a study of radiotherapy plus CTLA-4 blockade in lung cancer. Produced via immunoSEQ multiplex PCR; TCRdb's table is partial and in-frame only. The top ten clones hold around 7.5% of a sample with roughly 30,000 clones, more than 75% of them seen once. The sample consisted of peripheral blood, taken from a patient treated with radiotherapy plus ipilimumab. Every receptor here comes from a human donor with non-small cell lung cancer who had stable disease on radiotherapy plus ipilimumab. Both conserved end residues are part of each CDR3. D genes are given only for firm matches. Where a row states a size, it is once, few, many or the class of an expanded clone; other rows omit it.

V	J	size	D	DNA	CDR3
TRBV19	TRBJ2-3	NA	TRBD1	TGTGCCAGTAGTGCCCCCGGGACAGGGGGCGCCGGCACAGATACGCAGTATTTT	CASSAPGTGGAGTDTQYF
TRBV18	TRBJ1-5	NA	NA	TGTGCCAGCTCACCACCCTCCCGCTTTAGCAATCAGCCCCAGCATTTT	CASSPPSRFSNQPQHF
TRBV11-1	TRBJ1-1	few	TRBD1	TGTGCCAGCAGCCTGCCCCGGGACAGGGGTTCTGAAGCTTTCTTT	CASSLPRDRGSEAFF
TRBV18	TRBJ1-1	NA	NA	TGTGCCAGCTCACAATTAAGGACAACAGGTAACACTGAAGCTTTCTTT	CASSQLRTTGNTEAFF
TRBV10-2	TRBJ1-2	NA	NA	TGCGCCAGCAGTGCCCGGACCTCCTATGGCTACACCTTC	CASSARTSYGYTF
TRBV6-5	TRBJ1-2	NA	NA	TGTGCCAGCAGAGCCATGAGGGACGGCGTCTATGGCTACACCTTC	CASRAMRDGVYGYTF
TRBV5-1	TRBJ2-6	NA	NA	TGCGCCAGCAGCTTGGCCGCACCTAATGGGGCCAACGTCCTGACTTTC	CASSLAAPNGANVLTF
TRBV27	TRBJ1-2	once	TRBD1	TGTGCCAGCAGTAACCAGGACAGGAACTATGGCTACACCTTC	CASSNQDRNYGYTF
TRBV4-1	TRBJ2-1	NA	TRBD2	TGCGCCAGCAGTGTAGCGGGGAGCTCCTACAATGAGCAGTTCTTC	CASSVAGSSYNEQFF
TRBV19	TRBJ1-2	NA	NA	TGTGCCAGTAGTATAAAAGGGACAACCTATTATGGCTACACCTTC	CASSIKGTTYYGYTF
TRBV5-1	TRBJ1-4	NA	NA	TGCGCCAGCAGCTTGTGGGATAATGAAAAACTGTTTTTT	CASSLWDNEKLFF
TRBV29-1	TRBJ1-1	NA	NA	TGCAGCGTTGAAAGGGGACGCACTGAAGCTTTCTTT	CSVERGRTEAFF
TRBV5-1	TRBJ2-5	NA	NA	TGCGCCAGCAGCTTAGCCTCGTACCAAGAGACCCAGTACTTC	CASSLASYQETQYF
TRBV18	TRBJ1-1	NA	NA	TGTGCCAGCTCACCATCGGGGGGCGGCTACACTGAAGCTTTCTTT	CASSPSGGGYTEAFF
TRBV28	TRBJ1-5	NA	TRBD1	TGTGCCAGCAGTTTGAACCGAGGAGGGGGCGGCAATCAGCCCCAGCATTTT	CASSLNRGGGGNQPQHF
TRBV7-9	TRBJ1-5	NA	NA	TGTGCCAGCAGCGCTTGGCGGGACTGCGGTCTCGGTCAGCCCCAGCATTTT	CASSAWRDCGLGQPQHF
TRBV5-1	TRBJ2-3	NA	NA	TGCGCCAGCAGCTTGGCGCAGAGGGCAGATACGCAGTATTTT	CASSLAQRADTQYF
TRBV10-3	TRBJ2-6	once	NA	TGTGCCACTTATAACGGGGGAGCCGGGGCCAACGTCCTGACTTTC	CATYNGGAGANVLTF
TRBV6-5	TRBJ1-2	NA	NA	TGTGCCAGCAGGCAGGGTGTTGGCTACACCTTC	CASRQGVGYTF
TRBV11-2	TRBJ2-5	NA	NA	TGTGCCAGCAGCCTCAGGGGCACCTCGGGGGCCCAGTACTTC	CASSLRGTSGAQYF
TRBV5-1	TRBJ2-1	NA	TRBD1	TGCGCCAGCAGCTCCGCCGGACAGGGGTGGTACAATGAGCAGTTCTTC	CASSSAGQGWYNEQFF
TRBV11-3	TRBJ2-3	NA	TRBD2	TGTGCCAGCAGCTTCGACAGCGGGGAGACCACAGATACGCAGTATTTT	CASSFDSGETTDTQYF
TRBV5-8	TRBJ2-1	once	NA	TGTGCCAGCAGCTGGGCGACAGGACTACACCCCGAGCAGTTCTTC	CASSWATGLHPEQFF
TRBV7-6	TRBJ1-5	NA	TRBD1	TGTGCCAGCAGCTTAGGGGGACAGGGGACGGGTCAGCCCCAGCATTTT	CASSLGGQGTGQPQHF
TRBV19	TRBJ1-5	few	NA	TGTGCCAGTAGTTCCTCCGGGGGCCTCGGCAATCAGCCCCAGCATTTT	CASSSSGGLGNQPQHF
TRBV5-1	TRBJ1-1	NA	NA	TGCGCCAGCAGCTTAGGTACACCGGGACGTGAAGCTTTCTTT	CASSLGTPGREAFF
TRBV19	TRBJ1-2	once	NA	TGTGCCAGTAGCGGGAACCTCTATGGCTACACCTTC	CASSGNLYGYTF
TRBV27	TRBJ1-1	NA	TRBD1	TGTGCCAGCAGGAGAAGACAGGGGATGAACACTGAAGCTTTCTTT	CASRRRQGMNTEAFF
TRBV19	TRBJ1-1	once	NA	TGTGCCAGTACCCAAGACGGCGGGGCAGCCCGAGGAGCTTTCTTT	CASTQDGGAARGAFF
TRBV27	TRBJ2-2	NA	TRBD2	TGTGCCAGCAGTATATCAGGCCCGGGGGGGAACACCGGGGAGCTGTTTTTT	CASSISGPGGNTGELFF
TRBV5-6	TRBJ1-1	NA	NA	TGTGCCAGCAGCTTGGGAGCGAACACTGAAGCTTTCTTT	CASSLGANTEAFF
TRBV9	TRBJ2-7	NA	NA	TGTGCCAGCAGCGTATGGCCTGCCCGCTCCTACGAGCAGTACTTC	CASSVWPARSYEQYF
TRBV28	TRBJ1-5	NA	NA	TGTGCCAGCAGTCTACAGGGAGCCGGGCCCCAGCATTTT	CASSLQGAGPQHF
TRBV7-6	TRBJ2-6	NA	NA	TGTGCCAGCAGCAGGACACGCTCACAAAGTCGGGCCAACGTCCTGACTTTC	CASSRTRSQSRANVLTF